This T cell receptor beta chain was captured by sequencing in a study of shared clonotypes between healthy human individuals. The naive CD8 population came from CD45RO-negative cells selected for CCR7, without terminally differentiated effector memory CD45RA+ cells. Recent vaccinations or acute infections were absent in the healthy HIV-negative adult donors. The authors split each subset's genomic DNA evenly across several immunoSEQ plates. Sequencing used immunoSEQ multiplex PCR; TCRdb keeps in-frame clones, though not all of them. The sample has approximately 1.9 million clones; roughly 93% are singletons. The CDR3 consists of 13 residues. CDR1 is MDHEN and CDR2 is SYDVKM in the germline V gene. V was cut by 6 bases and J by 4 bases, with 12 bases left in between. Regarding the study as a whole: The generation probabilities recorded for non-shared clonotypes fell below those of clonotypes shared by all four donors. Expectations were that clonotype sharing among donors would be affected by sequencing depth.

In its sample, this clone was seen once. The antigen is unknown. The sequence derives from a man between 18 and 35 years old in good health. Some clones in this sample may be carry-over from other donors' samples. Material: naive CD8+ T cells from PBMCs. The V gene is TRBV28, the J gene TRBJ1-2; D unclear. In nucleotides, the CDR3 is TGTGCCAGCAGACCCCGTGGAGGCTATGGCTACACCTTC. Translation: CASRPRGGYGYTF.